Listed here are 16 T cell receptor beta chains from one sample, sequenced in a study of blood T cell repertoires in COVID-19. Clones were sequenced by immunoSEQ multiplex PCR, and TCRdb holds only the in-frame ones, with some missing. The table has some 95,000 clones, 80% to 90% seen once; the top ten hold 0.95% to 1.5%. Sequenced sample: peripheral blood. These receptors were collected from a man at least 80 years old with active or convalescent COVID-19.

This chain joins TRBV25-1 and TRBJ2-1; 8 positions match TRBD1. This CDR3 has 15 residues. J lost 4 bases, V lost 6 bases, and 8 bases had no gene match. Germline V gene data show CDR1 as MGHDK and CDR2 as SYGVNS. CDR3 sequence (DNA): TGTGCCAGCAGGGGACCGGGACAGGCATACAATGAGCAGTTCTTC. Its protein product is CASRGPGQAYNEQFF. Complete variable domain (other parts from reference TRBV25-1 and TRBJ2-1): EADIYQTPRYLVIGTGKKITLECSQTMGHDKMYWYQQDPGMELHLIHYSYGVNSTEKGDLSSESTVSRIRTEHFPLTLESARPSHTSQYLCASRGPGQAYNEQFFGPGTRLTVL.

This chain links TRBV6-5 with TRBJ2-2; a possible D gene is TRBD1 (5 bases). CDR1 and CDR2 (germline): MNHEY, SVGAGI. This CDR3 has 14 residues. Between the trimmed V and J ends, which lost 8 bases and 7 bases, there was a span of 17 bases. The CDR3 sequence: CASRVQVGDGELFF. In nucleotides, the CDR3 is TGTGCCAGCCGAGTACAGGTCGGCGACGGGGAGCTGTTTTTT.

CDR3 in DNA: TGCGCCAGCAGCCAAGACCTCGGGTTAGCAAGGCAGTTCTTC. Protein: CASSQDLGLARQFF. This rearrangement joins TRBV4-3 to TRBJ2-1; D remains ambiguous. V lost 0 bases to trimming and J lost 12 bases, with 15 bases between them. Germline CDR1 LGHNA, CDR2 YSLEER. The length of the CDR3 is 14 residues.

V gene TRBV29-1 combines with J gene TRBJ2-7, with TRBD2 matching 9 bases. The germline gives CDR1 SQVTM, CDR2 ANQGSEA. The CDR3 has 17 residues. V shed 0 bases and J 7 bases; nucleotides not matched to a gene: 16. In DNA form, the CDR3 reads TGCAGCGTTGAAGATCGTTTTATGGCGGGAGGGTCCCGGGAGCAGTACTTC. This gives the protein CSVEDRFMAGGSREQYF.

This chain joins TRBV5-1 and TRBJ1-2; D is undetermined. In germline, CDR1 is SGHRS, CDR2 YFSETQ. CDR3 size: 15 residues. Trimming stripped 6 bases from V and 0 bases from J, with 15 bases between. This chain's CDR3 is CASKLDPGSNYGYTF. CDR3 in DNA: TGCGCCAGCAAATTGGACCCGGGGTCTAACTATGGCTACACCTTC.

This clone was recorded a few times. The chain combines TRBV5-4 with TRBJ2-1; D is perhaps TRBD1 (6 bases). Per germline, CDR1 SGHNT and CDR2 YYREEE (reference sequence). The V end was cut by 4 bases, the J end by 11 bases, with 19 bases between. The CDR3 has 14 residues. CDR3 sequence (DNA): TGTGCCAGCAGCCAAGGCACCTTACAGGGTCAGCAGTTCTTC. The encoded protein is CASSQGTLQGQQFF.

This clone turned up a few times. The V call is TRBV27, the J call TRBJ2-1; 9 bases agree with TRBD2. The CDR3 runs 15 residues. Per the germline V gene, CDR1 is MNHEY and CDR2 is SMNVEV (reference sequence). V lost 2 bases and J lost 5; bases outside the gene matches: 4. The CDR3 sequence is CASSLMAGGDNEQFF. The CDR3 region has the DNA TGTGCCAGCAGTTTAATGGCGGGGGGGGACAATGAGCAGTTCTTC.

The chain recombines TRBV7-2 with TRBJ2-7; 7 bases align to TRBD2. Germline V CDR1 and CDR2: SGHTA, FQGNSA. This CDR3 is 14 amino acids long. With V trimmed by 5 bases and J by 1 base, 5 bases remained unmatched. This CDR3 reads CASSTRTSSYEQYF. The CDR3 DNA is TGTGCCAGCAGCACCAGGACTAGTTCCTACGAGCAGTACTTC.

For the CDR3, the DNA is TGTGCCAGTAGTTATCCGGGTCGGTACATTCAGTACTTC. As protein: CASSYPGRYIQYF. The chain is built from TRBV19 and TRBJ2-4; no definite D call. The CDR3 has 13 amino acids. The V gene lost 5 bases and the J gene lost 8 bases, with 13 bases spanning the gap. CDR1 is LNHDA, CDR2 SQIVND, per germline (reference sequence).

The rearrangement joins TRBV5-1 to TRBJ2-5; TRBD2 is a possible D gene (5 bases). V was clipped by 0 bases and J by 4 bases, with 10 bases between them. From germline, CDR1 is SGHRS and CDR2 YFSETQ. The CDR3 is made up of 14 amino acids. CDR3 in DNA: TGCGCCAGCAGCTTGGCCTTCGGAGGAGAGACCCAGTACTTC. Protein: CASSLAFGGETQYF.

The sample holds a few counts of this clone. This chain uses TRBV5-4 with TRBJ1-2; D is possibly TRBD1 (6 bases). Germline CDR1 reads SGHNT; CDR2 reads YYREEE (reference sequence). The CDR3 loop spans 16 amino acids. Trimming left V 0 bases short and J 2 bases short, with 14 bases between. CDR3 nucleotides: TGTGCCAGCAGCTTGGAAGGGGGACACGGGAACTATGGCTACACCTTC. This codes for CASSLEGGHGNYGYTF.

The chain carries TRBV3-1 (or the pseudogene TRBV3-2) and TRBJ2-4; D call uncertain. Trimming removed 1 base from V and 0 bases from J, with 4 bases in between. This CDR3 is built from 14 residues. Germline loops: CDR1 LGHDT, CDR2 YNNKEL (reference sequence). This CDR3 reads CASSQVLAKNIQYF. CDR3 sequence (DNA): TGTGCCAGCAGCCAAGTTCTAGCCAAAAACATTCAGTACTTC.

The chain joins TRBV24-1 to TRBJ1-5; the D gene is possibly TRBD1 (5 bases). The CDR3 loop spans 15 amino acids. The germline CDR1 and CDR2 sequences are KGHDR and SFDVKD. Deletions cut 8 bases from V and 5 bases from J, with 18 bases between. The CDR3 nucleotides read TGTGCCACCATAACGAGTGCAGGGTCGGATCAGCCCCAGCATTTT. Translated: CATITSAGSDQPQHF.

The chain couples TRBV10-2 to TRBJ1-2; 8 bases are a match to TRBD1. Per the germline V gene, CDR1 is WSHSY and CDR2 is SAAADI. The CDR3 runs 14 residues. With V trimmed by 5 bases and J by 8 bases, 10 bases remained unmatched. The CDR3 loop reads CASSPGTGVLGYTF. CDR3 nucleotide sequence: TGCGCCAGCAGTCCCGGGACAGGCGTATTGGGCTACACCTTC.

The chain recombines TRBV4-1 with TRBJ2-2; 7 bases fit TRBD2. Germline CDR1 is MGHRA and CDR2 is YSYEKL. Germline trimming cut 2 bases from V and 7 bases from J; bases unmatched to any gene: 10. The CDR3 length is 16 residues. CDR3 sequence reads: CASSQSTSGKGGELFF. The CDR3 DNA reads as TGCGCCAGCAGCCAATCGACCAGCGGGAAAGGCGGGGAGCTGTTTTTT.

J is TRBJ2-5 and V is TRBV4-1; TRBD2 agrees at 11 bases. Per germline, CDR1 MGHRA and CDR2 YSYEKL. CDR3 size: 18 residues. Germline trimming cut 0 bases from V and 5 bases from J; bases unmatched to any gene: 11. The CDR3 DNA follows: TGCGCCAGCAGCCAAGATCCCGGTAGCGGGAGGGCAGGGGAGACCCAGTACTTC. Translation: CASSQDPGSGRAGETQYF.